This section outlines one T cell receptor (beta chain) sequence together with its context. The data belong to a study of blood T cell repertoires in COVID-19. Study-wide context: Nucleic acid was either cDNA or gDNA, and it came from T cells, B-cell-depleted T cells, or PBMCs.

Researchers sorted participants into cohorts using their self-reported clinical history. Trimming at V came to 10 bases and at J to 8 bases, leaving 7 bases not matched to a gene. The CDR3 has 13 amino acids. Libraries were prepared by immunoSEQ multiplex PCR; TCRdb keeps only in-frame clonotypes and omits some of them. The table includes hundreds of thousands of clones, around 90% detected once. Sequencing was carried out using PBMCs or T cells enriched from blood (not recorded which). The sequence was obtained from a woman aged 55-70 years in a cohort exposed to, infected with or recovered from COVID-19 (not recorded which). This sequence joins TRBV23-1 and TRBJ1-4; 10 bases are a match to TRBD1. TRBV23-1 is given ORF status, its function remaining uncertain. This CDR3 is CATTDRGREKLFF. CDR3 DNA sequence: TGCGCCACAACGGACAGGGGGAGAGAAAAACTGTTTTTT.